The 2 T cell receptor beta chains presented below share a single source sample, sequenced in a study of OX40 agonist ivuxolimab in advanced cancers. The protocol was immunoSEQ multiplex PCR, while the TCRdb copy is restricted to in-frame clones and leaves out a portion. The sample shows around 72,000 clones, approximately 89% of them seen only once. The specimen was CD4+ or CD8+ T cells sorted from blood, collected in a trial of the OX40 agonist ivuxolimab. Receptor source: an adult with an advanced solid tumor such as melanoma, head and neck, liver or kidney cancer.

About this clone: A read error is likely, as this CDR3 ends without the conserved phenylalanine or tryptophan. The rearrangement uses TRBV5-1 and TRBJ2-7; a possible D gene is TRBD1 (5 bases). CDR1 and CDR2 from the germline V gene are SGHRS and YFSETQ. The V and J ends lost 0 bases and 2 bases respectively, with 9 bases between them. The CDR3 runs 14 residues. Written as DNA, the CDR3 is TGCGCCAGCAGCTTGGGTGACAGAGCCTACGAGCAGTACCTC. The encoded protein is CASSLGDRAYEQYL.

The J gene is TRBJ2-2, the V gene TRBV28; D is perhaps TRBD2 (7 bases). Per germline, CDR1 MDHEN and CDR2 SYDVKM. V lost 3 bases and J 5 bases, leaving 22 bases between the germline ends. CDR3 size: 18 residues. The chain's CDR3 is CASSFSGGRWEGTGELFF. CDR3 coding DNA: TGTGCCAGCAGTTTTTCCGGGGGGCGATGGGAAGGGACCGGGGAGCTGTTTTTT.